This T cell receptor (beta chain) was identified in a study of T cell responses to AZD1222 COVID-19 vaccine. Study-wide context: Analysis merged second doses at about 4 or about 12 weeks.

The germline gives CDR1 SGHVS, CDR2 FNYEAQ. Trimming pared 4 bases from V and 2 bases from J, leaving 16 bases between. This CDR3 has 16 amino acids. Repertoires were generated with immunoSEQ multiplex PCR, while TCRdb's copy carries only in-frame clones and drops some. The data contain 150,000 to 200,000 clones, around 91% of them seen just once; the ten biggest clones take up around 6.9%. Comments on this clone: Its antigen is not known.

The study, taken as a whole, reports: Donors in the cohort were predominantly white British and more often female, and clonal diversity was possibly underestimated. Researchers report vaccine-associated CD4 TCRs spanning spike, with dominance at 160-218 and 743-854.

The sample was peripheral blood, taken on day 0 of AZD1222 vaccination. This chain links TRBV7-6 with TRBJ2-3; possible D gene TRBD2, 5 bases. This sequence originates from an adult in good health. Here the CDR3 DNA reads TGTGCCAGCAGCTCCTTGGGGTGGGGAGACACAGATACGCAGTATTTT. Translating it yields CASSSLGWGDTDTQYF. The variable domain in full, completed from reference TRBV7-6 and TRBJ2-3, reads GAGVSQSPRYKVTKRGQDVALRCDPISGHVSLYWYRQALGQGPEFLTYFNYEAQQDKSGLPNDRFSAERPEGSISTLTIQRTEQRDSAMYRCASSSLGWGDTDTQYFGPGTRLTVL.